This is a list of T cell receptor beta chains from one sample in a study of T cells in Graves' hyperthyroidism and ophthalmopathy. TCRdb used MiXCR to reprocess the multiplex PCR reads, holding one entry per CDR3 protein. The sample records over 700,000 distinct CDR3 sequences, roughly 40% being singletons. The source material was blood. The receptors shown here come from a man aged 18 to 30 with Graves' hyperthyroidism. Both conserved end residues are part of each CDR3. D genes are given only for firm matches. Clone sizes are given selectively: once, few, many, or a class where the clone is expanded.

TRBV5-1	TRBJ1-6	NA	NA	TGCGCCAGCAGCTTGGATGCAGGGAATTCACCCCTCCACTTT	CASSLDAGNSPLHF
TRBV7-8	TRBJ2-7	many	NA	TGTGCCAGCAGCTTAGACCACAGTTCCTACGAGCAGTACTTC	CASSLDHSSYEQYF
TRBV13	TRBJ2-5	NA	TRBD1	TGTGCCAGCAGCTGGACCGGGACAGGGAGTCAGACCCAGTACTTC	CASSWTGTGSQTQYF
TRBV19	TRBJ1-2	few	NA	TGTGCCACCAACGGGGGCCGACCCTATGGCTACACCTTC	CATNGGRPYGYTF
TRBV20-1	TRBJ1-5	many	NA	TGCAGTGCTTCCCGACAGTCTGATCAGCCCCAGCATTTT	CSASRQSDQPQHF
TRBV7-8	TRBJ2-5	NA	NA	TGTGCCAGCAGCGGGACGGGAACCCAAGAGACCCAGTACTTC	CASSGTGTQETQYF
TRBV9	TRBJ2-6	NA	NA	TGTGCCAGCAGCGACTACGTGGGGACTGGGGCCAACGTCCTGACTTTC	CASSDYVGTGANVLTF
TRBV7-9	TRBJ1-1	few	TRBD1	TGTCCCAGCAGCTTAGGGACAGGGGAAGCTTTCTTT	CPSSLGTGEAFF
TRBV9	TRBJ2-2	NA	TRBD1	TGTGCCAGCAGCCCCCAGACAGGGGGCTGGACCGGGGAGCTGTTTTTT	CASSPQTGGWTGELFF
TRBV3-1	TRBJ1-6	few	NA	TGTGCCAGCAGCCAAGAGCAGGAGGCACCCCTCCACTTT	CASSQEQEAPLHF
TRBV7-9	TRBJ2-2	many	NA	TGTGCCAGCAGCTTAGTTATCGGGGACACCGGGGAGCTGTTTTTT	CASSLVIGDTGELFF
TRBV2	TRBJ2-7	NA	NA	TGTGCCAGCAGTAGTAAGGTTACTACCTACGAGCAGTACTTC	CASSSKVTTYEQYF
TRBV2	TRBJ2-5	NA	NA	TGTGCCAGCAGGGCGTTTGGGGGGGAGACCCAGTACTTC	CASRAFGGETQYF
TRBV24-1	TRBJ2-2	few	TRBD1	TGTGCCACCAGTGATCTAGGACAGGGGGGCACCGGGGAGCTGTTTTTT	CATSDLGQGGTGELFF
TRBV9	TRBJ2-5	NA	NA	TGTGCCAGCAGCAGGGGTCGGACCCAGTACTTC	CASSRGRTQYF
TRBV9	TRBJ1-1	few	NA	TGTGCCAGCAGCGTAGGGGGGGTCCTAGGACGGAACACTGAAGCTTTCTTT	CASSVGGVLGRNTEAFF
TRBV19	TRBJ1-5	NA	NA	TGTGCCAGTAGTATGGTGAGGAGTGACCAGCCCCAGCATTTT	CASSMVRSDQPQHF
TRBV7-2	TRBJ2-5	many	TRBD1	TGTGCCAGCAGCTTGGGCCTGCAGCGAGGGGGCGAGACCCAGTACTTC	CASSLGLQRGGETQYF
TRBV18	TRBJ1-2	NA	NA	TGTGCCAGCTCCCCTACCGCGGACAGCTACACCTTC	CASSPTADSYTF
TRBV7-6	TRBJ1-3	NA	TRBD1	TGTGCCAGCAGCCGGGTACAGGGGGCGCGAGGAAACACCATATATTTT	CASSRVQGARGNTIYF
TRBV20-1	TRBJ2-3	NA	NA	TGCAGTGCTAGAGATTGGTCTAGCACAGATACGCAGTATTTT	CSARDWSSTDTQYF
TRBV19	TRBJ1-1	many	NA	TGTGCCAGTACCCAGGACACTGAAGCTTTCTTT	CASTQDTEAFF
TRBV5-1	TRBJ2-7	NA	NA	TGCGCCAGCAGCTTGGCCCAGGGAGTCCACTACGAGCAGTACTTC	CASSLAQGVHYEQYF
TRBV5-1	TRBJ2-5	NA	TRBD1	TGCGCCAGCAGCGACCCGGGACAGGGGTACCAAGAGACCCAGTACTTC	CASSDPGQGYQETQYF
TRBV5-1	TRBJ1-1	many	TRBD1	TGCGCCAGCACCATGGGACAGATGAACACTGAAGCTTTCTTT	CASTMGQMNTEAFF
TRBV7-2	TRBJ2-7	NA	TRBD2	TGTGCCAGCAGCTTAACGGGAGGGGTTCGCGAGCAGTACTTC	CASSLTGGVREQYF
TRBV10-3	TRBJ2-3	NA	NA	TGTGCCATCAGTGAGTCGGGGTCTGCATATTTT	CAISESGSAYF
TRBV7-9	TRBJ1-2	NA	TRBD1	TGTGCCAGCAGCCAGGGGGACACCACCTGCACCTTC	CASSQGDTTCTF
TRBV12-3/TRBV12-4	TRBJ2-2	NA	NA	TGTGCCAGCACCCAGTCGAACACCGGGGAGCTGTTTTTT	CASTQSNTGELFF
TRBV15	TRBJ1-5	NA	NA	TGTGCCACCGATAGCAATCAGCCCCAGCATTTT	CATDSNQPQHF
TRBV25-1	TRBJ2-2	NA	NA	TGTGCCAGCAGAGAGAGGGTGGGAGGGGGGAACACCGGGGAGCTGTTTTTT	CASRERVGGGNTGELFF
TRBV10-2	TRBJ1-1	many	NA	TGCGCCAGCAATGAGGGGGGGGTAGAAGCTTTCTTT	CASNEGGVEAFF
TRBV6-4	TRBJ2-6	few	NA	TGTGCCAGCAGTGACTCGACCGCATCTGGGGCCAACGTCCTGACTTTC	CASSDSTASGANVLTF
TRBV15	TRBJ1-1	many	NA	TGTGCCACCAGTGACCGGGGCACTGAAGCTTTCTTT	CATSDRGTEAFF
TRBV7-9	TRBJ2-5	many	NA	TGTGCCAGCAGCTTTTCGACAGGCATGCAAGAGACCCAGTACTTC	CASSFSTGMQETQYF
TRBV10-3	TRBJ2-6	NA	NA	TGTGCCGCCAAAGCCGGCGACGGTAACTCTGGGGCCAACGTCCTGACTTTC	CAAKAGDGNSGANVLTF
TRBV7-2	TRBJ2-7	NA	TRBD1	TGTGCCAGCAGCCTCCGACAGGGGGCAACCTACGAGCAGTACTTC	CASSLRQGATYEQYF
TRBV20-1	TRBJ2-7	NA	TRBD1	TGCAGTGCCTCCGAGACAGGGGGCTACGAGCAGTACTTC	CSASETGGYEQYF
TRBV6-5	TRBJ2-5	NA	TRBD1	TGTGCCAGCAGTTACCACAGGGGTGAGACCCAGTACTTC	CASSYHRGETQYF
TRBV20-1	TRBJ2-7	few	NA	TGCAGTGCTAGATCCCCGGGAAGGTTCGGCTACGAGCAGTACTTC	CSARSPGRFGYEQYF
TRBV29-1	TRBJ2-2	once	NA	TGCAGCGTTGACCAGGACGACACCGGGGAGCTGTTTTTT	CSVDQDDTGELFF